Here is one T cell receptor (beta chain) with its context. No antigen is known for it. This sample is drawn from a study of CD8+CD57+ T cells in acquired aplastic anemia. Looking at the study overall: Across the sorted CD4+ and CD8+ cells, DNA amounts averaged about 3.1 ug. Findings of the study overall: Patients and controls had in common some 30 CD8+ CDR3 sequences.

Germline V lookup: CDR1 SGHTA, CDR2 FQGTGA. CDR3 size: 14 residues. V lost 3 bases and J 7 bases, leaving 10 bases between the germline ends. Profiling of TCR beta VDJ combinations and CDR3 sequences used genomic DNA as template. TCRdb recomputed calls from the reads with MiXCR, one row per CDR3 protein. Altogether some 170,000 distinct CDR3 sequences are present, 71% being singletons, with the ten largest covering around 45%. It was patients with CD8+CD57+ cell expansion by flow cytometry who were chosen for sequencing. As a group, the patients uniformly had severe acquired aplastic anemia. Blood came from patients not yet given any therapy.

The chain has TRBV7-3 and TRBJ1-6, with D maybe TRBD1 (6 bases). The sequencing sample was made of sorted CD4+, CD8+, or CD8+CD57+ T cells (not recorded which) from PBMCs. This TCR was sampled from a human donor with aplastic anemia. This chain's CDR3 is CASSFGTSNSPLHF. For the CDR3, the DNA is TGTGCCAGCAGCTTCGGGACATCAAATTCACCCCTCCACTTT.